This is a list of T cell receptor beta chains from one sample in a study of T cells in Graves' hyperthyroidism and ophthalmopathy. MiXCR, applied by TCRdb to the multiplex PCR reads, yields one record per CDR3 protein. The sample lists more than 600,000 distinct CDR3 sequences; approximately 16% were seen once. Sequenced input: blood. These receptors originate from a man aged 18 to 30 with Graves' hyperthyroidism. The CDR3 runs from the conserved cysteine through the conserved F or W. The order of the fields is J gene, D gene, clone size, V gene, CDR3 protein, CDR3 DNA. A D gene is named only where the DNA matches it firmly. Rows give clone size only sometimes, using once, few, many, or a class for an expanded clone.

TRBJ2-7,-,few,TRBV27,CASSLWFDSTYEQYF,TGTGCCAGCAGTTTATGGTTCGACAGTACCTACGAGCAGTACTTC
TRBJ2-5,-,many,TRBV6-2/TRBV6-3,CASSLWAGMEETQYF,TGTGCCAGCAGCCTCTGGGCCGGTATGGAAGAGACCCAGTACTTC
TRBJ2-1,-,-,TRBV9,CASSAPGLGNEQFF,TGTGCCAGCAGCGCCCCGGGCCTCGGAAATGAGCAGTTCTTC
TRBJ2-6,-,few,TRBV20-1,CSARVTGANVLTF,TGCAGTGCTAGGGTGACTGGGGCCAACGTCCTGACTTTC
TRBJ2-1,-,-,TRBV7-9,CASSFVSNEQFF,TGTGCCAGCAGCTTCGTAAGCAATGAGCAGTTCTTC
TRBJ2-3,-,-,TRBV5-1,CASRRPSYTDTQYF,TGCGCCAGCCGGCGCCCCAGTTACACAGATACGCAGTATTTT
TRBJ1-2,TRBD1,-,TRBV18,CASSPGTGGPGGYTF,TGTGCCAGCTCACCAGGGACAGGGGGCCCGGGAGGCTACACCTTC
TRBJ2-2,-,-,TRBV3-1,CASSQGGYTGELFF,TGTGCCAGCAGCCAAGGGGGGTACACCGGGGAGCTGTTTTTT
TRBJ2-1,TRBD2,-,TRBV20-1,CSARVPLTSRYPNEQFF,TGCAGTGCTAGAGTCCCTCTGACTAGCAGGTACCCCAATGAGCAGTTCTTC
TRBJ2-3,-,-,TRBV4-3,CASSQGWRQTQYF,TGCGCCAGCAGCCAAGGATGGCGGCAGACGCAGTATTTT
TRBJ2-7,TRBD1,many,TRBV7-9,CASSLPQQGKAYEQYF,TGTGCCAGCAGCTTACCCCAACAGGGGAAGGCCTACGAGCAGTACTTC